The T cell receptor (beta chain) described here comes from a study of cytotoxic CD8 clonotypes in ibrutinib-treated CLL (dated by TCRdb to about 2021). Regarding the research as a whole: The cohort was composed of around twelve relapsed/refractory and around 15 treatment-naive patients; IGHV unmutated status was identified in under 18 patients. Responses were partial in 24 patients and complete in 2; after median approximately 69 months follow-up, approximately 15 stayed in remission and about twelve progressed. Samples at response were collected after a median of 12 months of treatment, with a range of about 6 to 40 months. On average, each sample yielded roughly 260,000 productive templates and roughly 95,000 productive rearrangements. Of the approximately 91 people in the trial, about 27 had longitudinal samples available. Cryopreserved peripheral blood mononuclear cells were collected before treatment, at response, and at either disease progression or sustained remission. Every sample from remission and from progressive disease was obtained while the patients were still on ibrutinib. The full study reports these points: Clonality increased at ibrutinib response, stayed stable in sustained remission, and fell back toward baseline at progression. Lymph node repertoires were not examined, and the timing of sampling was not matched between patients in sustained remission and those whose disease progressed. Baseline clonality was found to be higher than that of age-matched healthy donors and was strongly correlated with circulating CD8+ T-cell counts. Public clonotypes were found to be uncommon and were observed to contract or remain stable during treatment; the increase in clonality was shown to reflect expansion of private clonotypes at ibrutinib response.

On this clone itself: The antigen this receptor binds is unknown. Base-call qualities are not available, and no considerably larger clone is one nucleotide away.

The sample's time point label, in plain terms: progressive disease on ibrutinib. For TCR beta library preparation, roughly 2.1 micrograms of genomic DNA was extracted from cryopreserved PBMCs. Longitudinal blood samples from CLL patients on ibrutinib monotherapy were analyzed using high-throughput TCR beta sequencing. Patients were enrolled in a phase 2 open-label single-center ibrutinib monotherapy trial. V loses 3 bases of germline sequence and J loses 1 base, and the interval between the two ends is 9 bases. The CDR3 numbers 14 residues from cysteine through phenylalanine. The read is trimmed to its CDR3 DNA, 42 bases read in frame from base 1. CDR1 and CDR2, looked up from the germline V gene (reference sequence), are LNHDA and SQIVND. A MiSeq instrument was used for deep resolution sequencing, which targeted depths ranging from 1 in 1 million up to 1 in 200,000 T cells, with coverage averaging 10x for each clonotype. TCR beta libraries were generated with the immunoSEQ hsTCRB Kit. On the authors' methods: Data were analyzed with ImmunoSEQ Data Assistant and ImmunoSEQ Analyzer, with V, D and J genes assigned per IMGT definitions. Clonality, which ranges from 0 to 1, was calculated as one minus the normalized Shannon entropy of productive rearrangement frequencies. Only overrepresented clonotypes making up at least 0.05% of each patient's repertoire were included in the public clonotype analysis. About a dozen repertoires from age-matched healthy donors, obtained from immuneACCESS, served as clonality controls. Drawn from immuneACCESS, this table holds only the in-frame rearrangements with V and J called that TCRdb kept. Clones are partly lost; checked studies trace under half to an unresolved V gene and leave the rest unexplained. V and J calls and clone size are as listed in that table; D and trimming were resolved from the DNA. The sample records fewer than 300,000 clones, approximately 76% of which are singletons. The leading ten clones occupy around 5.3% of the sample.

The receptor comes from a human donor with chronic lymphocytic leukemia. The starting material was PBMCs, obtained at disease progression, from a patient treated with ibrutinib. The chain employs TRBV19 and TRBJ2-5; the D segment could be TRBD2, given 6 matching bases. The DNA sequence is TGTGCCAGTAGTATCCGACTAGGCCAAGAGACCCAGTACTTC. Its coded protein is CASSIRLGQETQYF.